The present TCR beta chain was sequenced within a study of blood T cell repertoires in COVID-19. J was trimmed by 1 base and V by 2 bases; bases with no gene match: 0. Per germline, CDR1 SGHVS and CDR2 FQNEAQ. The length of the CDR3 is 14 residues. Sequenced by immunoSEQ multiplex PCR; TCRdb stores in-frame clones only, minus some. The sample includes some 150,000 clones, about 85% of them seen just once. The specimen sequenced was peripheral blood. The V call is TRBV7-8, the J call TRBJ1-1; 8 bases are shared with TRBD1. This clonotype originated in a man aged 55 to 70 who had recovered from COVID-19. In nucleotides, the CDR3 is TGTGCCAGCAGCTTAACAGGGGGGAACACTGAAGCTTTCTTT. Amino acids: CASSLTGGNTEAFF.